This TCR beta chain is drawn from a study of T-cell reconstitution after alpha-beta-depleted transplantation in children. General study findings and limits: It was reported that alpha-beta T cells came from several hundred expanded graft clones (about two months after transplant).

The V gene's germline CDR1 is SGHVS and CDR2 FQNEAQ. Trimming pared 5 bases from V and 5 bases from J, leaving 21 bases between. The CDR3 is made up of 16 amino acids. Unique molecular identifiers were used to barcode this TCRbeta library. TCRdb re-called the PCR reads with MiXCR, one entry per CDR3 protein. The sample lists about 980,000 distinct CDR3 sequences, about 31% occurring once. Details on this clonotype: Antigen: not known.

J is TRBJ2-5 and V is TRBV7-8, with unresolved D. This sample comprised PBMCs, mostly from graft donor cells, obtained 360 days after TCRalphabeta/CD19-depleted stem cell transplant. The source is a boy younger than two who had a stem cell transplant for SCID, so the T cells may come from the graft donor. CDR3 sequence: CASSRMTEMMWETQYF. Here the CDR3 DNA reads TGTGCCAGCAGCCGGATGACTGAAATGATGTGGGAGACCCAGTACTTC.